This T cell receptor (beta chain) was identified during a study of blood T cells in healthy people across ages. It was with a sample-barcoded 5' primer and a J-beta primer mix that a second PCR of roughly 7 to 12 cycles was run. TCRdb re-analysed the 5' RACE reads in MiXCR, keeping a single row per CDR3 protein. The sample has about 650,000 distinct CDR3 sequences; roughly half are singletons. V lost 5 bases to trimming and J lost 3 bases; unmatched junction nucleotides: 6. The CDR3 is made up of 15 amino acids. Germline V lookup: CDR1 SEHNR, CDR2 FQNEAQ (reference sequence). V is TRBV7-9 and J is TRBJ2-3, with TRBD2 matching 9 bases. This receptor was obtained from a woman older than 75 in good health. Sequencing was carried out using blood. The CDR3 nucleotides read TGTGCCAGCAGCCCCCGGACTAGCGTAACAGATACGCAGTATTTT. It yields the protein CASSPRTSVTDTQYF.